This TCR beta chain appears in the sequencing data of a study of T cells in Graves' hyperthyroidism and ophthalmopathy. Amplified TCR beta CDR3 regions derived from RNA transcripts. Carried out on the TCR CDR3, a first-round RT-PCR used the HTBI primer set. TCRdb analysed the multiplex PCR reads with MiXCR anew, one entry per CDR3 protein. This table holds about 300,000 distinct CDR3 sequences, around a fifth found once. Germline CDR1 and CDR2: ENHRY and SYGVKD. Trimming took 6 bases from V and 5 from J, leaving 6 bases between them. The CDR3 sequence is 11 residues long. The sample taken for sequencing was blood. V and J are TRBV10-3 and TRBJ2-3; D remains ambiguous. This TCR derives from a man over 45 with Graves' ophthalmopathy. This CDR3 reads CAIREGDTQYF. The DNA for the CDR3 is TGTGCCATCAGGGAAGGAGATACGCAGTATTTT.